The clone carrying this T cell receptor (beta chain) has more than one count but fewer than ten. Its antigen is not known. A 5'RACE reaction primed in the constant segment made cDNA libraries of TCR alpha and TCR beta, and these carried sample barcodes and UMIs. TCRdb processed the 5' RACE reads anew with MiXCR; each CDR3 protein has one entry. The sample has fewer than 550,000 distinct CDR3 sequences, around 19% seen once. The data stem from a study of T-cell memory formation after mild COVID-19. Notes on the study in general: Mainly in CM and EM were contracting CD4+ clones; CD8+ were in EMRA. Whether day 37 second-wave clones are SARS-CoV-2-specific was not confirmed.

Germline CDR1 reads SEHNR; CDR2 reads FQNEAQ (reference sequence). The germline V and J ends were trimmed by 8 bases and 5 bases, with 14 bases remaining between them. The CDR3 runs 13 residues. The clonotype comes from an adult woman who had mild COVID-19 (a few samples of this study predate the infection). Cell type and time point are not known. V is TRBV7-9 and J is TRBJ2-3; perhaps TRBD2 as D (7 bases). The sequenced sample was PBMCs or a T cell subset sorted from them (not recorded which). CDR3 DNA: TGTGCCAGCTCGGGGGGCCTACTAGATACGCAGTATTTT. It specifies CASSGGLLDTQYF. Full variable domain (missing parts from reference TRBV7-9 and TRBJ2-3): DTGVSQNPRHKITKRGQNVTFRCDPISEHNRLYWYRQTLGQGPEFLTYFQNEAQLEKSRLLSDRFSAERPKGSFSTLEIQRTEQGDSAMYLCASSGGLLDTQYFGPGTRLTVL.